This TCR beta chain was observed in a study of cytomegalovirus exposure and HLA in healthy donors. The wider study: The approximately 710 first-cohort repertoires and the roughly 120 validation repertoires shared the same platform, a later analysis reported.

The approximately 130-subject validation cohort, separate from the approximately 670-subject first cohort, included the donors. The V gene lost 0 bases and the J gene lost 5 bases, with 12 bases spanning the gap. The CDR3 contains 15 residues. Germline CDR1 is SGDLS and CDR2 is YYNGEE. Concerning this clone itself: Its matching antigen is unknown.

Notes on the study in general: Cytomegalovirus-associated TCR beta chains were listed, numbering 150 to 200. Diagnosis of cytomegalovirus status made by the classifier reportedly showed high specificity and sensitivity.

Method: immunoSEQ multiplex PCR; TCRdb's copy keeps in-frame clones and lacks some. The sample shows some 200,000 clones, roughly 84% of them seen only once. This sequence joins TRBV9 and TRBJ2-1; D perhaps matches TRBD2 (5 bases). The source of this sequence is a woman between 18 and 29 years old in good health and CMV-seropositive. The sample consisted of PBMCs. The CDR3 DNA reads as TGTGCCAGCAGCGTAGATTCGGGAATTAACAATGAGCAGTTCTTC. Protein sequence: CASSVDSGINNEQFF.